The clone carrying this TCR beta chain has a handful of counts. The CDR3 length is 17 residues. With V trimmed by 1 base and J by 2 bases, 7 bases remained unmatched. From germline, CDR1 is PRHDT and CDR2 FYEKMQ (reference sequence). The data derive from a study of PD-L1 blockade in urothelial cancer. Looking at the study overall: Patients had received 0 to 3 prior chemotherapy regimens.

Spike-ins of synthetic TCR analog templates went into each PCR. Method: immunoSEQ multiplex PCR; TCRdb's copy keeps in-frame clones and lacks some. This table holds 35,000 to 45,000 clones, more than 85% found once. Time point defined: pretreatment peripheral blood. This chain connects TRBV13 to TRBJ2-2; 7 bases align to TRBD2. Sequencing was performed on PBMCs, taken around atezolizumab (anti-PD-L1) treatment. The sequence was obtained from a woman aged 60-70 years with urothelial cancer. CDR3 region: CASSLESLAENTGELFF. CDR3 DNA sequence: TGTGCCAGCAGCTTAGAGTCCCTAGCGGAAAACACCGGGGAGCTGTTTTTT. Complete variable domain (other parts from reference TRBV13 and TRBJ2-2): AAGVIQSPRHLIKEKRETATLKCYPIPRHDTVYWYQQGPGQDPQFLISFYEKMQSDKGSIPDRFSAQQFSDYHSELNMSSLELGDSALYFCASSLESLAENTGELFFGEGSRLTVL.